The 16 T cell receptor beta chains listed next were all sequenced from one sample in a study of blood T cell repertoires in COVID-19 (dated by TCRdb to 2019 to 2021). Library prep was done by the immunoSEQ multiplex PCR assay. Entries here come from immuneACCESS through TCRdb and include only in-frame sequences with V and J called. Some clones fail to appear in such tables; in the studies checked, an unresolved V gene covers under half of the shortfall, and the cause of the remainder is unknown. In all, the sample holds more than 90,000 clones, and around 85% of those were seen once. The top ten hold roughly 18% of the sample. The material sequenced was peripheral blood. The receptors originated from a woman between 55 and 75 years old with COVID-19, enrolled during active disease.

The V call is TRBV7-9, the J call TRBJ1-2; 8 bases align to TRBD1. V shed 1 base, J shed 8 bases, and the junction held 6 bases outside the gene matches. Germline V gives CDR1 SEHNR, CDR2 FQNEAQ (reference sequence). This CDR3 has 14 amino acids. The chain's CDR3 is CASSLGQGASGYTF. DNA of the CDR3: TGTGCCAGCAGCTTAGGTCAGGGGGCCTCGGGCTACACCTTC.

The genes are TRBV10-1 and TRBJ1-2, with 7 bases aligning to TRBD1. The CDR3 runs 15 residues. The V gene's germline CDR1 is WNHNN and CDR2 SYGVQD (reference sequence). The V and J ends lost 4 bases and 2 bases, in that order; junction bases with no gene match: 7. The CDR3 nucleotides read TGCGCCAGCAGTGCGGGGACAGAGGGAAACTATGGCTACACCTTC. This gives the protein CASSAGTEGNYGYTF.

This clone has a single count. The chain carries TRBV3-1 (or the pseudogene TRBV3-2) and TRBJ1-4, with D possibly TRBD1 on 5 matching bases. V dropped 5 bases and J dropped 6 bases, with 13 bases sitting between them. This CDR3 comprises 14 residues. Germline V gene data show CDR1 as LGHDT and CDR2 as YNNKEL (reference sequence). This CDR3 reads CASSRAGTYEKLFF. The CDR3 DNA reads TGTGCCAGCAGCAGAGCCGGGACTTATGAAAAACTGTTTTTT.

The chain carries TRBV3-1 (or the pseudogene TRBV3-2) and TRBJ1-1; D might be TRBD1 (5 bases). Germline-derived CDR1 and CDR2 are LGHDT and YNNKEL (reference sequence). This CDR3 is built from 13 residues. V was clipped by 3 bases and J by 6 bases, with 11 bases between them. For the CDR3, the DNA is TGTGCCAGCAGCCAGTATGGGGGGGCTGAAGCTTTCTTT. Translating it yields CASSQYGGAEAFF.

This sequence joins TRBV11-2 and TRBJ1-2; 9 bases map to TRBD1. CDR3 length: 14 amino acids. The germline CDR1 and CDR2 sequences are SGHAT and FQNNGV. The ends lost 4 bases at V and 4 bases at J; junction bases unmatched: 4. The CDR3 bases are TGTGCCAGCAGCTCGACAGGGGGACTCTATGGCTACACCTTC. This translates into CASSSTGGLYGYTF. Combining the CDR3 with reference TRBV11-2 and TRBJ1-2 gives the whole variable domain EAGVAQSPRYKIIEKRQSVAFWCNPISGHATLYWYQQILGQGPKLLIQFQNNGVVDDSQLPKDRFSAERLKGVDSTLKIQPAKLEDSAVYLCASSSTGGLYGYTFGSGTRLTVV.

The rearrangement uses TRBV25-1 and TRBJ2-5, with D unclear. The CDR3 has 12 amino acids. The germline V and J ends were trimmed by 4 bases and 9 bases, with 12 bases remaining between them. Germline values: CDR1 MGHDK, CDR2 SYGVNS. The CDR3 sequence is CASSARVEAQYF. The CDR3 nucleotides are TGTGCCAGCAGTGCTCGGGTCGAGGCCCAGTACTTC.

The gene calls are TRBV3-1 (or the pseudogene TRBV3-2) and TRBJ2-3, with D perhaps matching TRBD2 (5 bases). Trimming cost V 4 bases and J 0 bases, with 14 bases left between them. The CDR3 has 16 residues. Germline lookup yields CDR1 LGHDT and CDR2 YNNKEL (reference sequence). In nucleotides, the CDR3 is TGTGCCAGCAGCCCACGTCCTCGAGGGAGCACAGATACGCAGTATTTT. The encoded protein is CASSPRPRGSTDTQYF.

This clone is a singleton in its sample. V and J are TRBV6-5 and TRBJ1-1; D unclear. This CDR3 has 16 residues. Deletions cut 0 bases from V and 1 base from J, with 12 bases between. From germline, CDR1 is MNHEY and CDR2 SVGAGI. CDR3 amino acids: CASSYSPREPNTEAFF. CDR3 DNA: TGTGCCAGCAGTTACTCGCCCCGCGAGCCGAACACTGAAGCTTTCTTT.

The chain uses TRBV5-1 and TRBJ2-1; D is ambiguous. V was clipped by 2 bases and J by 5 bases, with 8 bases between them. In germline, CDR1 is SGHRS, CDR2 YFSETQ. The CDR3 length is 13 residues. CDR3 DNA: TGCGCCAGCAGCTTCAATACAGACAATGAGCAGTTCTTC. Its protein is CASSFNTDNEQFF.

The chain employs TRBV7-9 and TRBJ2-3; tentative D call: TRBD1 (5 bases). The CDR3 runs to 13 residues. Per germline, CDR1 SEHNR and CDR2 FQNEAQ (reference sequence). V lost 7 bases, J lost 2 bases, and 10 bases lay in between. The CDR3 region is CASTEQATDTQYF. In DNA, the CDR3 is TGTGCCAGCACCGAACAGGCCACAGATACGCAGTATTTT.

The rearrangement uses TRBV18 and TRBJ2-1; 8 bases fit TRBD1. Germline V gene lookup returns CDR1 KGHSH and CDR2 LQKENI. The junction had 3 bases not matched to a gene; V was cut back by 5 bases and J by 6 bases. The CDR3 consists of 13 residues. DNA for the CDR3: TGTGCCAGCTCAGTAACAGGGGGCAATGAGCAGTTCTTC. Its translation: CASSVTGGNEQFF.

This sequence joins TRBV19 and TRBJ2-3; 11 bases are a match to TRBD2. Per the germline V gene, CDR1 is LNHDA and CDR2 is SQIVND (reference sequence). J was trimmed by 2 bases and V by 6 bases; bases with no gene match: 13. CDR3 length: 18 residues. The CDR3 bases are TGTGCCAGTAGCAGGGGGCTAGCGGGGGGTTTCTTCACAGATACGCAGTATTTT. This codes for CASSRGLAGGFFTDTQYF.

The V call is TRBV11-2, the J call TRBJ1-2, with TRBD1 matching 8 bases. CDR3 length: 13 amino acids. Trimming at V came to 5 bases and at J to 8 bases, leaving 7 bases not matched to a gene. Germline-derived CDR1 and CDR2 are SGHAT and FQNNGV. DNA of the CDR3: TGTGCCAGCAGCACAGGACAGGGCTGGGGCTACACCTTC. It translates to CASSTGQGWGYTF.

J is TRBJ2-5 and V is TRBV7-9; 9 bases fit TRBD1. Germline trimming cut 5 bases from V and 0 bases from J; bases unmatched to any gene: 7. CDR3 length: 16 amino acids. The V gene's germline CDR1 is SEHNR and CDR2 FQNEAQ (reference sequence). The CDR3 DNA reads as TGTGCCAGCAGCCTCCTCGGACAGGGGTACCAAGAGACCCAGTACTTC. This gives the protein CASSLLGQGYQETQYF.

The chain uses TRBV14 and TRBJ2-6; no definite D call. V was shortened by 3 bases and J by 0 bases, with 6 bases between the two germline ends. The CDR3 contains 15 residues. CDR1 and CDR2 (germline): SGHDN, FVKESK. Written as DNA, the CDR3 is TGTGCCAGCAGCCAGGGCTCCTCTGGGGCCAACGTCCTGACTTTC. Protein: CASSQGSSGANVLTF. The full variable domain, completed using reference TRBV14 and TRBJ2-6, is EAGVTQFPSHSVIEKGQTVTLRCDPISGHDNLYWYRRVMGKEIKFLLHFVKESKQDESGMPNNRFLAERTGGTYSTLKVQPAELEDSGVYFCASSQGSSGANVLTFGAGSRLTVL.

This clone was counted between two and nine times. The V gene is TRBV10-3, the J gene TRBJ1-3; D is uncertain. The CDR3 has 13 amino acids. The V and J ends lost 11 bases and 3 bases respectively, with 14 bases between them. Germline CDR1 and CDR2: ENHRY and SYGVKD. The CDR3 sequence is CASHLAGGNTIYF. Written as DNA, the CDR3 is TGTGCCTCCCACCTCGCGGGTGGAAACACCATATATTTT.